A selection of T cell receptor beta chains follows, all from one sample in a study of T-cell memory formation after mild COVID-19. TCRdb reprocessed the 5' RACE reads with MiXCR, giving one entry per CDR3 protein. The top ten clones hold around 22% of a sample with under 450,000 distinct CDR3 sequences, under 15% of them seen once. The sequencing input was PBMCs or a T cell subset sorted from them (not recorded which). The receptor set was obtained from a man aged 18 to 29 who had mild COVID-19 (a few samples of this study predate the infection). Cell type and time point are not known. Both conserved end residues are part of each CDR3. The D gene is left open where the match is weak. Rows may omit the clone size; those that give it use once, few, many or a size class.

D	V	size	J	CDR3	DNA
-	TRBV7-6	many	TRBJ2-5	CASSLVKGPGQETQYF	TGTGCCAGCAGCTTAGTTAAAGGGCCGGGTCAAGAGACCCAGTACTTC
TRBD1	TRBV27	-	TRBJ1-1	CASSMGQGSEAFF	TGTGCCAGCAGTATGGGACAGGGGAGTGAAGCTTTCTTT
TRBD2	TRBV4-3	few	TRBJ2-3	CASSLTSGGGRDTQYF	TGCGCCAGCAGCCTCACTAGCGGGGGAGGGAGAGATACGCAGTATTTT
-	TRBV9	many	TRBJ2-3	CASSLPADTQYF	TGTGCCAGCAGCCTCCCCGCGGATACGCAGTATTTT
-	TRBV7-2	-	TRBJ2-1	CASSYVPGRAGQHNEQFF	TGTGCCAGCAGCTACGTCCCAGGAAGAGCGGGCCAACACAATGAGCAGTTCTTC
-	TRBV4-3	few	TRBJ2-7	CASSQDVTGLNYEQYF	TGCGCCAGCAGCCAAGATGTTACGGGACTTAACTACGAGCAGTACTTC
-	TRBV14	-	TRBJ2-3	CASGGIGITDTQYF	TGTGCCAGCGGCGGAATAGGGATCACAGATACGCAGTATTTT
TRBD1	TRBV7-2	-	TRBJ1-6	CASSVSGGWLNSPLHF	TGTGCCAGCAGCGTCTCAGGGGGTTGGCTGAATTCACCCCTCCACTTT
TRBD2	TRBV7-7	-	TRBJ2-7	CASSFGLEDEQYF	TGTGCTAGCAGCTTCGGACTAGAGGACGAGCAGTACTTC
TRBD1	TRBV5-1	few	TRBJ1-6	CASSLGQGGGSPLHF	TGCGCCAGCAGCTTGGGACAGGGCGGGGGTTCACCCCTCCACTTT
TRBD1	TRBV20-1	-	TRBJ2-5	CSAPDREETQYF	TGCAGTGCACCCGACAGGGAGGAGACCCAGTACTTC
-	TRBV10-2	-	TRBJ2-1	CASADGVPSYNEQFF	TGCGCCAGCGCAGACGGAGTCCCCTCCTACAATGAGCAGTTCTTC
-	TRBV7-9	few	TRBJ2-2	CASSLALAGWGTGELFF	TGTGCCAGCAGCTTAGCTCTGGCAGGGTGGGGCACCGGGGAGCTGTTTTTT
-	TRBV6-5	few	TRBJ1-5	CASMGLPQHF	TGTGCCAGCATGGGTCTGCCCCAGCATTTT
TRBD2	TRBV5-1	-	TRBJ2-1	CASSAGRGGPRSNEQFF	TGCGCCAGCAGCGCGGGGCGGGGGGGACCGCGGTCCAATGAGCAGTTCTTC
-	TRBV3-1	few	TRBJ1-3	CASSQLKSSGNTIYF	TGTGCCAGCAGCCAATTGAAAAGCTCTGGAAACACCATATATTTT
-	TRBV20-1	-	TRBJ1-2	CSARSIPSSYTF	TGCAGTGCTAGATCCATCCCTAGCAGCTACACCTTC
-	TRBV7-3	few	TRBJ2-2	CASSRSNTGELFF	TGTGCCAGCAGCAGATCGAACACCGGGGAGCTGTTTTTT
TRBD2	TRBV15	-	TRBJ2-1	CATSRGLAGDYNEQFF	TGTGCCACCAGCCGAGGACTAGCGGGGGATTACAATGAGCAGTTCTTC
TRBD2	TRBV20-1	many	TRBJ2-5	CSARDLSGGALETQYF	TGCAGTGCTAGAGATCTGAGCGGGGGGGCCTTGGAGACCCAGTACTTC
TRBD1	TRBV14	-	TRBJ2-3	CASSHSGGIDTQYF	TGTGCCAGCAGCCACTCAGGGGGCATTGATACGCAGTATTTT
-	TRBV7-9	-	TRBJ2-5	CASSSAPPQETQYF	TGTGCCAGCAGCTCAGCCCCCCCCCAAGAGACCCAGTACTTC
-	TRBV18	-	TRBJ2-5	CASSPDLRARETQYF	TGTGCCAGCTCACCAGACTTGAGGGCGAGGGAGACCCAGTACTTC
TRBD2	TRBV29-1	-	TRBJ2-1	CSVEEGRGGLNEQFF	TGCAGCGTTGAAGAGGGTCGGGGGGGCCTCAATGAGCAGTTCTTC
-	TRBV7-8	many	TRBJ2-1	CASSLGLGEYRGEQFF	TGTGCCAGCAGCTTAGGCTTGGGGGAATACCGGGGTGAGCAGTTCTTC
-	TRBV6-1	few	TRBJ1-1	CASSEAKGFTEAFF	TGTGCCAGCAGTGAAGCAAAGGGTTTCACTGAAGCTTTCTTT
-	TRBV7-2	few	TRBJ2-4	CASSFQARNIQYF	TGTGCCAGCAGCTTTCAAGCGAGGAACATTCAGTACTTC